A single sample is the source of the 13 T cell receptor beta chains below, sequenced in a study of T cell responses to AZD1222 COVID-19 vaccine. TCRdb keeps only in-frame clones here, not all; method: immunoSEQ multiplex PCR. The table has about 130,000 clones, roughly 90% seen once. Sequenced here: peripheral blood, sampled on day 0 of AZD1222 vaccination. The receptors stem from an adult in good health.

The gene calls are TRBV6-5 and TRBJ1-5, with 7 bases fitting TRBD1. Germline loops: CDR1 MNHEY, CDR2 SVGAGI. V trimming: 6 bases; J trimming: 6 bases; junction bases outside the gene matches: 11. This CDR3 is 15 amino acids long. The CDR3 bases are TGTGCCAGCAGCCTTATTCAGGGGGACGCTCAGCCCCAGCATTTT. As protein: CASSLIQGDAQPQHF.

This clone was seen once. The chain combines TRBV7-2 with TRBJ1-2, with 9 bases lining up with TRBD1. Germline V CDR1 and CDR2: SGHTA, FQGNSA. The CDR3 totals 14 residues. J lost 3 bases, V lost 7 bases, and 6 bases had no gene match. DNA for the CDR3: TGTGCCAGCAACTACCGGGACAGGGACTATGGCTACACCTTC. Translating gives CASNYRDRDYGYTF.

The chain recombines TRBV11-2 with TRBJ2-5; D gene unclear. Trimming stripped 2 bases from V and 7 bases from J, with 17 bases between. This CDR3 comprises 15 residues. CDR1 and CDR2 (germline): SGHAT, FQNNGV. CDR3 region: CASSLLLGPLGTQYF. The CDR3 DNA follows: TGTGCCAGCAGCTTACTTTTGGGCCCACTGGGGACCCAGTACTTC.

This chain links TRBV15 with TRBJ1-4; D is perhaps TRBD1 (5 bases). The CDR3 contains 17 residues. The V gene's germline CDR1 is LNHNV and CDR2 YYDKDF (reference sequence). The V and J ends lost 1 base and 8 bases respectively, with 20 bases between them. CDR3 coding DNA: TGTGCCACCAGCAGAGGGGCCCGGGGGAGACTGGGGGAAAAACTGTTTTTT. Encoded protein: CATSRGARGRLGEKLFF. The full variable domain, its missing parts supplied by reference TRBV15 and TRBJ1-4, is DAMVIQNPRYQVTQFGKPVTLSCSQTLNHNVMYWYQQKSSQAPKLLFHYYDKDFNNEADTPDNFQSRRPNTSFCFLDIRSPGLGDTAMYLCATSRGARGRLGEKLFFGSGTQLSVL.

The V gene is TRBV12-3 or TRBV12-4, the J gene TRBJ1-3; TRBD1 matches at 7 bases. Unmatched junction bases numbered 3, after V lost 7 bases and J lost 3 bases. The CDR3 has 13 residues. The DNA for the CDR3 is TGTGCCAGCAAGGGGGCAAATGGAAACACCATATATTTT. Translating gives CASKGANGNTIYF.

The chain employs TRBV5-1 and TRBJ1-4; D not certain. V shed 4 bases and J shed 8 bases, with 18 bases lying between them. The CDR3 totals 15 residues. Germline V lookup: CDR1 SGHRS, CDR2 YFSETQ. The CDR3 sequence is CASSEQTAGGEKLFF. The CDR3 coding sequence is TGCGCCAGCAGCGAACAGACGGCCGGTGGGGAAAAACTGTTTTTT.

This chain uses TRBV19 with TRBJ1-5; maybe TRBD1 (6 bases). Germline assignment: CDR1 LNHDA and CDR2 SQIVND (reference sequence). The ends were cut back, 7 bases at V and 3 bases at J, with 13 bases in the middle. The CDR3 is made up of 14 amino acids. This CDR3 reads CASTPTGFNQPQHF. Here the CDR3 DNA reads TGTGCCAGTACCCCGACAGGATTCAATCAGCCCCAGCATTTT.

V gene TRBV24-1 combines with J gene TRBJ2-5; D remains ambiguous. V gave up 4 bases and J gave up 4 bases, with 6 bases separating them. Germline V gene data show CDR1 as KGHDR and CDR2 as SFDVKD. The CDR3 is 12 amino acids. The CDR3 region has the DNA TGTGCCACCAGTGAGGCAGGAGAGACCCAGTACTTC. This encodes CATSEAGETQYF.

Written as DNA, the CDR3 is TGTGCCAGCAGCTGGATAAACGGTTTGGCCGGGACAGGTGAGGTTGTGCAGTACTTC. Amino acids: CASSWINGLAGTGEVVQYF. This chain links TRBV5-4 with TRBJ2-7; 8 bases are a match to TRBD1. Unmatched junction bases numbered 26, after V lost 3 bases and J lost 9 bases. The CDR3 is 19 residues long. Looked up from germline, CDR1 is SGHNT and CDR2 is YYREEE (reference sequence).

The rearrangement links TRBV2 to TRBJ2-6, with no clear D. Deletions cut 4 bases from V and 2 bases from J, with 15 bases between. The CDR3 has 17 residues. CDR1 and CDR2 from the germline V gene are SNHLY and FYNNEI. CDR3 residues: CASSVNLRNPGANVLTF. CDR3 DNA: TGTGCCAGCAGTGTTAATCTAAGGAATCCTGGGGCCAACGTCCTGACTTTC.

The chain carries TRBV15 and TRBJ1-4, with 8 bases fitting TRBD1. Germline CDR1 LNHNV, CDR2 YYDKDF (reference sequence). There are 15 residues in the CDR3. The V segment lost 0 bases and the J segment 5 bases; nucleotides outside the gene matches: 2. CDR3 in amino acids: CATSREDRVNEKLFF. The CDR3 region has the DNA TGTGCCACCAGCAGAGAGGACAGGGTGAATGAAAAACTGTTTTTT.

The CDR3 protein is CASSPQTQGPDTQYF. In DNA form, the CDR3 reads TGTGCCAGCAGCCCACAGACCCAAGGTCCAGATACGCAGTATTTT. This chain links TRBV7-2 with TRBJ2-3; D not certain. The germline V gene encodes CDR1 SGHTA and CDR2 FQGNSA. There are 15 residues in the CDR3. The V gene lost 5 bases and the J gene lost 4 bases, with 16 bases spanning the gap.

This sequence joins TRBV7-2 and TRBJ1-2; D remains ambiguous. The CDR3 sequence is 10 residues long. Looked up from germline, CDR1 is SGHTA and CDR2 is FQGNSA. Between the trimmed V and J ends, which lost 3 bases and 5 bases, there was a span of 1 base. CDR3 coding DNA: TGTGCCAGCAGCTTGTATGGCTACACCTTC. The encoded protein is CASSLYGYTF.